The clone carrying this TCR beta chain came up many times. Its antigen is currently unknown. These data belong to a study of early T cells in non-severe SARS-CoV-2 infection. Attachment of unique molecular identifiers was made to individual cDNA molecules. TCRdb re-analysed the 5' RACE reads in MiXCR, keeping a single row per CDR3 protein. The sample lists tens of thousands of distinct CDR3 sequences; 5.5% to 8.5% were seen once. General study results and limits: Matches to VDJdb favored anti-spike CD8 responses and missed private and CD4 specificities.

This CDR3 spans 15 amino acids. Germline values: CDR1 SGHVS, CDR2 FQNEAQ. V lost 1 base, J lost 10 bases, and 14 bases lay in between. This specimen consisted of whole blood, obtained at baseline. The clonotype was recovered from an adult who was a healthcare worker with PCR-confirmed SARS-CoV-2 infection or an uninfected control (not recorded which). The chain carries TRBV7-8 and TRBJ1-6, with D unclear. This CDR3 is CASSLGRSGESPLHF. The CDR3 region has the DNA TGTGCCAGCAGCTTAGGTCGCTCTGGGGAATCACCCCTCCACTTT. The full variable domain, completed using reference TRBV7-8 and TRBJ1-6, is GAGVSQSPRYKVAKRGQDVALRCDPISGHVSLFWYQQALGQGPEFLTYFQNEAQLDKSGLPSDRFFAERPEGSVSTLKIQRTQQEDSAVYLCASSLGRSGESPLHFGNGTRLTVT.